This TCR beta chain was captured in a study of beta chain features in type 1 diabetes. TCRB transcripts that were expressed got sequenced, as all of the isolated RNA had been reverse transcribed. Profiled with immunoSEQ multiplex PCR; TCRdb holds only in-frame clones, not every one. The table shows about 360,000 clones, with roughly 12% occurring only once. This clone has more than one count but fewer than ten. Sequencing was done on a sample of naive CD4+ T cells from blood. This TCR derives from a man between 18 and 35 years old in good health.

The CDR3 DNA reads TGTGCCAGCTCACCACCGCGGCAGACCGATGATACGCAGTATTTT. Translated, it gives CASSPPRQTDDTQYF. The chain joins TRBV18 to TRBJ2-3; D not certain. Germline V gene lookup returns CDR1 KGHSH and CDR2 LQKENI. Trimming pared 0 bases from V and 6 bases from J, leaving 13 bases between. The CDR3 covers 15 residues.